This T cell receptor (beta chain) appears in the sequencing data of a study of blood T cell repertoires in COVID-19. Across the whole study: Researchers got acute and convalescent COVID-19 samples from the United States, Italy and Spain. PBMCs, B-cell-depleted T cells, or T cells provided the cDNA or gDNA that made up the material.

Authors' methods: Reference gene primer amplification gave nucleated cell count estimates. Sequenced by immunoSEQ multiplex PCR; TCRdb stores in-frame clones only, minus some. That table gives V, J and clone size, and the DNA gave D and trimming. The sample has 25,000 to 35,000 clones; about 85% are singletons. V shed 6 bases and J shed 0 bases, with 15 bases lying between them. Germline loops: CDR1 SNHLY, CDR2 FYNNEI. This CDR3 has 16 residues. Sequencing input: peripheral blood. The chain employs TRBV2 and TRBJ2-1; a possible D gene is TRBD2 (5 bases). This clonotype was obtained from a woman in her sixties with acute or convalescent COVID-19. The CDR3 loop reads CASRVPGGYSYNEQFF. The DNA for the CDR3 is TGTGCCAGCAGGGTCCCCGGCGGGTACTCCTACAATGAGCAGTTCTTC.